The entry below gives a single TCR beta chain sequence along with its context. The antigen is undetermined. This specimen belongs to a study of T cells in narcolepsy. Turning to the study itself: Patients with NT1 or NT2 and healthy control donors were enrolled.

Profiling relied on immunoSEQ multiplex PCR, and the TCRdb table lists in-frame clones only, not all of them. The sample includes under 40,000 clones, roughly 77% seen only once; the top ten take approximately 1.1%. Findings and limits, study-wide: Autoreactive clone sequences were missing from some blood memory CD4+ repertoires. Same-patient CSF and blood CD4+ T cell clonotypes included HCRT-specific and TRIB2-specific autoreactive ones. Autoreactive clonotypes reportedly recurred in blood of same and different patients, not controls.

Germline V lookup: CDR1 SNHLY, CDR2 FYNNEI. Trimming at V came to 6 bases and at J to 5 bases, leaving 4 bases not matched to a gene. The CDR3 length is 15 residues. Material for sequencing was CD45RA- memory CD4+ T cells from PBMCs. The chain couples TRBV2 to TRBJ2-5, with TRBD2 identical over 15 bases. The clonotype was recovered from a human donor with narcolepsy. The CDR3 bases are TGTGCCAGCAGAGCCGGACTAGCGGGAGGGGAGACCCAGTACTTC. This gives the protein CASRAGLAGGETQYF.